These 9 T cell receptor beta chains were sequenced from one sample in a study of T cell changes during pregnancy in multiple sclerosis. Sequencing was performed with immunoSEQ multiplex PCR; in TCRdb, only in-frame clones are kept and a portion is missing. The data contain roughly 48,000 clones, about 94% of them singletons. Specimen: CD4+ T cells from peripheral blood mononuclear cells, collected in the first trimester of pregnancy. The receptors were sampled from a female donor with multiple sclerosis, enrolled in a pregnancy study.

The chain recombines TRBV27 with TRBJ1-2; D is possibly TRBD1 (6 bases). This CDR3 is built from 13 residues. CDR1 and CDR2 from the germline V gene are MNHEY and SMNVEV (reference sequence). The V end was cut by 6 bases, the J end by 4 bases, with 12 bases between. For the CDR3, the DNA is TGTGCCAGCAGCCCAAGGGGGAGCTATGGCTACACCTTC. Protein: CASSPRGSYGYTF.

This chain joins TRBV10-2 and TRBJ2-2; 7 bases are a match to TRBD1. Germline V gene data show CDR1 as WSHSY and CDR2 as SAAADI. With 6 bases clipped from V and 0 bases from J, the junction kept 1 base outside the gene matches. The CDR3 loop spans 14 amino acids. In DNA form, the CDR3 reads TGCGCCAGCAGCGACAGGGCGAACACCGGGGAGCTGTTTTTT. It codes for CASSDRANTGELFF.

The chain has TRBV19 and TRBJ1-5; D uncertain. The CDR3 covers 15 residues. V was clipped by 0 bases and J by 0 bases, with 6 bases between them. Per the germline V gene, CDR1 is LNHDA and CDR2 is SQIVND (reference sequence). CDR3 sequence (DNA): TGTGCCAGTAGTATAGAAAGCGCTAGCAATCAGCCCCAGCATTTT. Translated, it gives CASSIESASNQPQHF.

The CDR3 region has the DNA TGTGCCAGTAGTATTCCGGGTCACAGCAATCAGCCCCAGCATTTT. It translates to CASSIPGHSNQPQHF. This chain joins TRBV19 and TRBJ1-5; no reliable D call. The ends were cut back, 3 bases at V and 1 base at J, with 10 bases in the middle. The length of the CDR3 is 15 residues. The germline V gene has CDR1 LNHDA and CDR2 SQIVND (reference sequence).

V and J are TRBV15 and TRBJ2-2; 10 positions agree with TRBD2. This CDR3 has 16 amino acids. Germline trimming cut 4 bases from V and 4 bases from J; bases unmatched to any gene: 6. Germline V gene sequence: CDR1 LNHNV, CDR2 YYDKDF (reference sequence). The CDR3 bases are TGTGCCACCAGCAAGGGAGCGGGGGGGGGCACCGGGGAGCTGTTTTTT. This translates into CATSKGAGGGTGELFF.

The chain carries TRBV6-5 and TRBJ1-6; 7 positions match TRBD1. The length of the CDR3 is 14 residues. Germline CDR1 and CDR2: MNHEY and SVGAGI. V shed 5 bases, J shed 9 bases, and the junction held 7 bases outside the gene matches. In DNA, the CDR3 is TGTGCCAGCAGTAGACAGGGTCGGGGTTCACCCCTCCACTTT. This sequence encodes CASSRQGRGSPLHF.

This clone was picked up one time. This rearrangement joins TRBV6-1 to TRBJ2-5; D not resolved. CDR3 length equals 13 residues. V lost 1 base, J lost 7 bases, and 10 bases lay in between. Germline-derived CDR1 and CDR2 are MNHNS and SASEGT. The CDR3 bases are TGTGCCAGCAGTGAAGGTCCCCTATGGACCCAGTACTTC. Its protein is CASSEGPLWTQYF.

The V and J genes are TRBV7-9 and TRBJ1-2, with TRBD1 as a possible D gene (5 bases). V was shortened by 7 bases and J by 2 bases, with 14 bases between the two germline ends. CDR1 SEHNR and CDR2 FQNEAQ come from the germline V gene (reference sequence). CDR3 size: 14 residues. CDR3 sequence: CASTRGEGNYGYTF. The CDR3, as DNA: TGTGCCAGCACCAGAGGGGAGGGGAACTATGGCTACACCTTC. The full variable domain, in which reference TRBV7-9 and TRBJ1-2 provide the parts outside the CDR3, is DTGVSQNPRHKITKRGQNVTFRCDPISEHNRLYWYRQTLGQGPEFLTYFQNEAQLEKSRLLSDRFSAERPKGSFSTLEIQRTEQGDSAMYLCASTRGEGNYGYTFGSGTRLTVV.

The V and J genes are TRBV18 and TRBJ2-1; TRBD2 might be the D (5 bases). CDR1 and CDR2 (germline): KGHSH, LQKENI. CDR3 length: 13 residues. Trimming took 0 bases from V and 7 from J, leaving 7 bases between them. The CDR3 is CASSPPLANEQFF. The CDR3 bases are TGTGCCAGCTCACCACCTTTAGCGAATGAGCAGTTCTTC.